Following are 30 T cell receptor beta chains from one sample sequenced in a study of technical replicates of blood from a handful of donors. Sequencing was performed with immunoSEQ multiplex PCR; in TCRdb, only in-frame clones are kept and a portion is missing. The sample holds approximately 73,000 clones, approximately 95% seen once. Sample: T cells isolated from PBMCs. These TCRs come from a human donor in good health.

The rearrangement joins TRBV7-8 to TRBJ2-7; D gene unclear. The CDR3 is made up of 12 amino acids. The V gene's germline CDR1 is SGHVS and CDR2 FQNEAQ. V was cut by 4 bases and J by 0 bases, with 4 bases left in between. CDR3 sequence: CASSSHSYEQYF. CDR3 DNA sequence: TGTGCCAGCAGCTCACACTCCTACGAGCAGTACTTC. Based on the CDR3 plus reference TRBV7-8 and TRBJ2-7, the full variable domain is GAGVSQSPRYKVAKRGQDVALRCDPISGHVSLFWYQQALGQGPEFLTYFQNEAQLDKSGLPSDRFFAERPEGSVSTLKIQRTQQEDSAVYLCASSSHSYEQYFGPGTRLTVT.

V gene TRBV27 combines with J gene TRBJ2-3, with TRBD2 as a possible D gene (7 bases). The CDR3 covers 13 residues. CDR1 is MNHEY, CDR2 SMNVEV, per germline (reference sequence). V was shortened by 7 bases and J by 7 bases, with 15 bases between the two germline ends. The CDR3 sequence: CASNPAGGHTQYF. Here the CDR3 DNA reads TGTGCCAGCAACCCGGCCGGGGGGCATACGCAGTATTTT.

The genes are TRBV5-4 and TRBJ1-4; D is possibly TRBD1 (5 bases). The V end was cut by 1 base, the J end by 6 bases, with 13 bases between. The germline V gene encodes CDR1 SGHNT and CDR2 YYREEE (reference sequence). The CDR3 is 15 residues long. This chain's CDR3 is CASSLLQGLDEKLFF. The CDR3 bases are TGTGCCAGCAGCTTGCTCCAGGGCCTCGATGAAAAACTGTTTTTT.

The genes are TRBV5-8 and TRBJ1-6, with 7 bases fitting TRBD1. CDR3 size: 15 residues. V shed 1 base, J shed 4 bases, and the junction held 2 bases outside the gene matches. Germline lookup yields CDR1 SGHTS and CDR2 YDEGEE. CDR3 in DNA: TGTGCCAGCAGCTTGCGGACAGGATATAATTCACCCCTCCACTTT. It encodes CASSLRTGYNSPLHF.

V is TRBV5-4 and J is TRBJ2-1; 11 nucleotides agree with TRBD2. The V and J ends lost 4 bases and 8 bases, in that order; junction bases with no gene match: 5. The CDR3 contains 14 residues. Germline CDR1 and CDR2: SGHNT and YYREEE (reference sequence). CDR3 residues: CASSPGLAVDEQFF. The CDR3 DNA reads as TGTGCCAGCAGCCCGGGACTAGCGGTCGATGAGCAGTTCTTC.

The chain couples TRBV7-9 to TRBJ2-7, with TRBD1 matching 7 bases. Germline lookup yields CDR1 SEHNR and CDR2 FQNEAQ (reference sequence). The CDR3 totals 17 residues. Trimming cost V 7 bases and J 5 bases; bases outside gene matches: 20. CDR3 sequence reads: CASILLPGQPLADEQYF. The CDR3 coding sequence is TGTGCCAGCATCCTCCTCCCGGGACAGCCGCTCGCCGACGAGCAGTACTTC.

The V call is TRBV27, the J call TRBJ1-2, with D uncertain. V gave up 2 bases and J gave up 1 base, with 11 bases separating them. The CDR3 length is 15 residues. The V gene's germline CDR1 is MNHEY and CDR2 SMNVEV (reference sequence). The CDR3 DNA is TGTGCCAGCAGTTTAGACATTTACAGTAACTATGGCTACACCTTC. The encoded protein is CASSLDIYSNYGYTF.

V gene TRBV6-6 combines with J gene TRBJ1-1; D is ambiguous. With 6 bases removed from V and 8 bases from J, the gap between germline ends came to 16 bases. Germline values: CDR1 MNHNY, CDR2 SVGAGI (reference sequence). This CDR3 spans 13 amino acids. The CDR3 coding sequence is TGTGCCAGCAGATCCCCGGGGTTGGGCGAAGCTTTCTTT. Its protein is CASRSPGLGEAFF.

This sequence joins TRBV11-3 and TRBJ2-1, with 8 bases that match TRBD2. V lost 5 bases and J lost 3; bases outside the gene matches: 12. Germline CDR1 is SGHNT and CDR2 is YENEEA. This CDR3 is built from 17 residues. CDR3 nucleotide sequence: TGTGCCAGCAGCGTCTACCGGGGGGGCTCTGGCTACAATGAGCAGTTCTTC. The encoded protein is CASSVYRGGSGYNEQFF.

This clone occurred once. The DNA for the CDR3 is TGCGCCAGCAGCCAAGCCTGGACAGGGGAGGATGGCTACACCTTC. Translated: CASSQAWTGEDGYTF. This sequence joins TRBV4-1 and TRBJ1-2; 9 bases match TRBD1. Germline V gene lookup returns CDR1 MGHRA and CDR2 YSYEKL. V lost 1 base, J lost 6 bases, and 6 bases stayed unmatched. This CDR3 comprises 15 residues.

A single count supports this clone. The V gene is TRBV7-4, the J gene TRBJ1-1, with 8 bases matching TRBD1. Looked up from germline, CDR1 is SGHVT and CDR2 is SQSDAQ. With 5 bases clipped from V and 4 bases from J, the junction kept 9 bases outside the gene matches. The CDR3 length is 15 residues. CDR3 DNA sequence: TGTGCCAGCAGCCACGGACAGGGATCGTCCACTGAAGCTTTCTTT. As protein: CASSHGQGSSTEAFF. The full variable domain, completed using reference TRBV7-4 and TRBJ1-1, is GAGVSQSPRYKVAKRGRDVALRCDSISGHVTLYWYRQTLGQGSEVLTYSQSDAQRDKSGRPSGRFSAERPERSVSTLKIQRTEQGDSAVYLCASSHGQGSSTEAFFGQGTRLTVV.

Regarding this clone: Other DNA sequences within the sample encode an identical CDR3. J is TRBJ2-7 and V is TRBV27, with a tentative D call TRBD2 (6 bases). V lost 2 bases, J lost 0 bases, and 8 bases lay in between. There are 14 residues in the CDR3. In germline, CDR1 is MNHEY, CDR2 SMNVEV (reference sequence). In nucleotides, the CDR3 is TGTGCCAGCAGTTTAGCGGGGAGCTCCTACGAGCAGTACTTC. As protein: CASSLAGSSYEQYF.

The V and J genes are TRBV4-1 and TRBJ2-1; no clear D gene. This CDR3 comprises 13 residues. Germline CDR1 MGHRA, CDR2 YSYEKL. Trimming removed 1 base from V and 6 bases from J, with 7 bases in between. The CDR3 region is CASSQGLLNEQFF. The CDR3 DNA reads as TGCGCCAGCAGCCAAGGGCTGCTCAATGAGCAGTTCTTC.

The CDR3 region has the DNA TGTGCCAGCAGCTTGGGTCAGGATGTGACCCAGTACTTC. Encoded protein: CASSLGQDVTQYF. The chain joins TRBV7-8 to TRBJ2-5; D is uncertain. CDR3 length equals 13 residues. CDR1 and CDR2 (germline): SGHVS, FQNEAQ. The ends were cut back, 3 bases at V and 7 bases at J, with 12 bases in the middle.

Written as DNA, the CDR3 is TGTGCCAGTACGTCGCAGGGGGTTGGATACACCTTC. It codes for CASTSQGVGYTF. The V and J genes are TRBV19 and TRBJ1-2; 7 nucleotides align to TRBD1. CDR3 size: 12 residues. Germline lookup yields CDR1 LNHDA and CDR2 SQIVND (reference sequence). The J segment lost 11 bases and the V segment lost 7 bases, leaving 10 bases of the junction unmatched.

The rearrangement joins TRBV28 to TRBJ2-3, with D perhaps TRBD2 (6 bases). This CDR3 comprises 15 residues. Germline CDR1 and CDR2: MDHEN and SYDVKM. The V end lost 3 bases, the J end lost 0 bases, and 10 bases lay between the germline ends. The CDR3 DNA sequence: TGTGCCAGCAGTTTCGGCGGGACTAGCACAGATACGCAGTATTTT. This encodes CASSFGGTSTDTQYF.

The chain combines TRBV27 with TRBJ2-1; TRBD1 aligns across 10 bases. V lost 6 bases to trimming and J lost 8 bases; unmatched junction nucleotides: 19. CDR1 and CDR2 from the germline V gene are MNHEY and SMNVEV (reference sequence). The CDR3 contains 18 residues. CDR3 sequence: CASSPGTSDRGRGYEQFF. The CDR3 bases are TGTGCCAGCAGCCCCGGTACCTCCGACAGGGGGCGCGGGTATGAGCAGTTCTTC.

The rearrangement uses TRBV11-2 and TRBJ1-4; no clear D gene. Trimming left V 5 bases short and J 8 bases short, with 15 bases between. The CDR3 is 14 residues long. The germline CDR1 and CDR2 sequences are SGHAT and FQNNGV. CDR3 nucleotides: TGTGCCAGCAGCGGCGATGATGCCGGGGAAAAACTGTTTTTT. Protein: CASSGDDAGEKLFF.

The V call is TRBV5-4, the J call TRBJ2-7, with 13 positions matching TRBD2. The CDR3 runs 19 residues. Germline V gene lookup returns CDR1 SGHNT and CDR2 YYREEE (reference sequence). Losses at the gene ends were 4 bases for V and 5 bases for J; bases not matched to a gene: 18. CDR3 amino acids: CASSPPGTSGVAFFNEQYF. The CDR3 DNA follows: TGTGCCAGCAGCCCACCAGGGACTAGCGGGGTGGCATTTTTCAACGAGCAGTACTTC.

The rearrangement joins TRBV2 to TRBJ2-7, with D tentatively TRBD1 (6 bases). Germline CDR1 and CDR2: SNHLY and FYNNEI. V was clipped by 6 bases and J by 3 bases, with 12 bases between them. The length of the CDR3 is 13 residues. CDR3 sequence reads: CASSTGNGYEQYF. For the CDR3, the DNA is TGTGCCAGCAGCACAGGGAACGGCTACGAGCAGTACTTC.

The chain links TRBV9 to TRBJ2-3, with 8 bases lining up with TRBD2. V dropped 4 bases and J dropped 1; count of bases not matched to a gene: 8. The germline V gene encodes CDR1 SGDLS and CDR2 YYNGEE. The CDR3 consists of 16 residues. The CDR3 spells CASSPRGGPGTDTQYF. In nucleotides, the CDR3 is TGTGCCAGCAGCCCCCGCGGGGGGCCCGGCACAGATACGCAGTATTTT.

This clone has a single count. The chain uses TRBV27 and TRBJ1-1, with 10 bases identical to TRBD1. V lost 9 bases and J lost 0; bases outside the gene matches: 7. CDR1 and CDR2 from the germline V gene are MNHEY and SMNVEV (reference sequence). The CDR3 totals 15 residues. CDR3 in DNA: TGTGCCAGTTCCCCGGGACAGGGGATGAACACTGAAGCTTTCTTT. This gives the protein CASSPGQGMNTEAFF.

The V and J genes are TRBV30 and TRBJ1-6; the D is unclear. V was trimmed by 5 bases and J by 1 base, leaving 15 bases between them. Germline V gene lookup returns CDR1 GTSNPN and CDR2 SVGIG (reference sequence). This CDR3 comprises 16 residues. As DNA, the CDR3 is TGTGCCTGGCTTTTTCGGGGTGCGTCCTATAATTCACCCCTCCACTTT. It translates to CAWLFRGASYNSPLHF. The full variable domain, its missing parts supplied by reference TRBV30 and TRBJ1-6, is SQTIHQWPATLVQPVGSPLSLECTVEGTSNPNLYWYRQAAGRGLQLLFYSVGIGQISSEVPQNLSASRPQDRQFILSSKKLLLSDSGFYLCAWLFRGASYNSPLHFGNGTRLTVT.

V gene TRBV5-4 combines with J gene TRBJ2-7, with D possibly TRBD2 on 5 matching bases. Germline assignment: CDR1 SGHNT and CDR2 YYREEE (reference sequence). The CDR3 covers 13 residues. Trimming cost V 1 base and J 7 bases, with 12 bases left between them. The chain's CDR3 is CASSLSYPGEQYF. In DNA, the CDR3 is TGTGCCAGCAGCTTGTCCTATCCGGGGGAGCAGTACTTC. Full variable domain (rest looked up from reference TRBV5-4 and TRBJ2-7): ETGVTQSPTHLIKTRGQQVTLRCSSQSGHNTVSWYQQALGQGPQFIFQYYREEENGRGNFPPRFSGLQFPNYSSELNVNALELDDSALYLCASSLSYPGEQYFGPGTRLTVT.

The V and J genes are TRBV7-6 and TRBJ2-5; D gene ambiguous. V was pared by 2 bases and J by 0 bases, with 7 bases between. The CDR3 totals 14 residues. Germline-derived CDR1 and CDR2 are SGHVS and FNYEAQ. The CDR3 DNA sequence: TGTGCCAGCAGCTTAACAGCAGACCAAGAGACCCAGTACTTC. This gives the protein CASSLTADQETQYF.

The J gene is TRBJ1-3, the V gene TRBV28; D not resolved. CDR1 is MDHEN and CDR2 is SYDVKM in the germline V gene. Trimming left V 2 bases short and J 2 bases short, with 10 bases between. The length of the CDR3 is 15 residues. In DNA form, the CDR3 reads TGTGCCAGCAGTTTACTCCGCGGGGCTGGAAACACCATATATTTT. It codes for CASSLLRGAGNTIYF. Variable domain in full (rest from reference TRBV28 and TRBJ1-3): DVKVTQSSRYLVKRTGEKVFLECVQDMDHENMFWYRQDPGLGLRLIYFSYDVKMKEKGDIPEGYSVSREKKERFSLILESASTNQTSMYLCASSLLRGAGNTIYFGEGSWLTVV.

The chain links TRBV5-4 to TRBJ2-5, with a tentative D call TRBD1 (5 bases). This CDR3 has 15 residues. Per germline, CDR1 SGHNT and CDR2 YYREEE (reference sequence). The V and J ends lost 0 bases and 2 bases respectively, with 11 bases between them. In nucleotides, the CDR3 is TGTGCCAGCAGCTTGGCTCAGGGTCGGCAAGAGACCCAGTACTTC. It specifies CASSLAQGRQETQYF. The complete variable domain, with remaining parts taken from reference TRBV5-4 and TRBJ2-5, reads ETGVTQSPTHLIKTRGQQVTLRCSSQSGHNTVSWYQQALGQGPQFIFQYYREEENGRGNFPPRFSGLQFPNYSSELNVNALELDDSALYLCASSLAQGRQETQYFGPGTRLLVL.

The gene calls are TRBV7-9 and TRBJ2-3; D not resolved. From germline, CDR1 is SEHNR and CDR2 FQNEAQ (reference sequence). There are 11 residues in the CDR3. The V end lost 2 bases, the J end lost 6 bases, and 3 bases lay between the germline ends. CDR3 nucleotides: TGTGCCAGCAGCTTACTCGATACGCAGTATTTT. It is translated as CASSLLDTQYF.

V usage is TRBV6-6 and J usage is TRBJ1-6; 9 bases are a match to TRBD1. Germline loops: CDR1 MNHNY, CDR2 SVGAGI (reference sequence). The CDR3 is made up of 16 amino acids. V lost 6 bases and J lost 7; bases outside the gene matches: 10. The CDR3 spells CASSLPRTGENSPLHF. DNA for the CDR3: TGTGCCAGCAGCCTGCCAAGGACAGGGGAAAATTCACCCCTCCACTTT.

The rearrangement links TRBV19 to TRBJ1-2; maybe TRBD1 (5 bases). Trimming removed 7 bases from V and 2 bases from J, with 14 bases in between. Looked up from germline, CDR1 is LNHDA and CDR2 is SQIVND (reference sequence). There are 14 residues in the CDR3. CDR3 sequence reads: CASKVLGQNYGYTF. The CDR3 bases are TGTGCCAGTAAGGTCTTGGGGCAGAACTATGGCTACACCTTC.